The following is a TCR beta chain sequence with its context. What it binds is unknown. The J segment lost 6 bases and the V segment lost 2 bases, leaving 3 bases of the junction unmatched. CDR1 and CDR2 from the germline V gene are SGHTA and FQGNSA. The length of the CDR3 is 14 residues. These data belong to a study of blood T cells in healthy people across ages. About the research overall: About one barcoded beta molecule per two T cells was captured by template switching. Study-level points and caveats: Naive T cell percentage by flow cytometry tracked strongly with beta diversity. Higher diversity, along with more naive CD4+ cells, distinguished long-lived donors from aged donors.

PCR was performed a second time for roughly 7 to 12 cycles using a sample-barcoded 5' primer and a J-beta primer mix. Each cDNA molecule, via a template-switch adaptor with 12 random nucleotides, was tagged. A single record per CDR3 protein comes from TCRdb applying MiXCR to the 5' RACE reads. The sample shows around 620,000 distinct CDR3 sequences, approximately 27% of them seen only once. The sequence came from a woman in her seventies in good health. The chain employs TRBV7-2 and TRBJ2-2; 7 bases agree with TRBD2. What was sequenced was blood. The CDR3 DNA reads TGTGCCAGCAGCTTACGACTAGCATCCGGGGAGCTGTTTTTT. It specifies CASSLRLASGELFF.